A selection of T cell receptor beta chains follows, all from one sample in a study of T cell responses to AZD1222 COVID-19 vaccine. Clones were sequenced by immunoSEQ multiplex PCR, and TCRdb holds only the in-frame ones, with some missing. The repertoire holds tens of thousands of clones, roughly 90% seen once, with around 1.4% in the top ten. The sequencing here drew on peripheral blood, taken 28 days after the second AZD1222 dose. These receptors all stem from an adult who received the AZD1222 COVID-19 vaccine. Each CDR3 is given with its conserved first and last residue. A D gene is named only where the DNA matches it firmly. Size values are once, few and many counts, or a class for expanded clones, and some rows have none.

>.|.|TRBJ1-5|TRBV13
CASSLGQPNSNQPQHF
TGTGCCAGCAGCTTAGGACAACCAAATAGCAATCAGCCCCAGCATTTT
>.|.|TRBJ2-7|TRBV18
CASSFESFYEQYF
TGTGCCAGCTCATTTGAGAGTTTCTACGAGCAGTACTTC
>TRBD1|few|TRBJ1-2|TRBV7-8
CASSLGAGTGSNYGYTF
TGTGCCAGCAGCCTCGGCGCCGGGACAGGGTCTAACTATGGCTACACCTTC
>.|.|TRBJ1-6|TRBV10-3
CAISESRGGSSYNSPLHF
TGTGCCATCAGTGAGTCCCGGGGGGGGAGCTCCTATAATTCACCCCTCCACTTT
>.|.|TRBJ1-5|TRBV4-3
CASSQKGGSNQPQHF
TGCGCCAGCAGCCAAAAAGGGGGTAGCAATCAGCCCCAGCATTTT
>.|.|TRBJ1-1|TRBV19
CASSPQAVPNTEAFF
TGTGCCAGTAGTCCACAAGCGGTCCCGAACACTGAAGCTTTCTTT
>TRBD1|.|TRBJ1-1|TRBV28
CASSTAGTGYTEAFF
TGTGCCAGCAGTACAGCCGGGACAGGGTACACTGAAGCTTTCTTT
>.|.|TRBJ1-4|TRBV27
CASSRRGGDEKLFF
TGTGCCAGCAGTCGCAGGGGAGGTGATGAAAAACTGTTTTTT
>.|.|TRBJ1-2|TRBV28
CATPSKANYGYTF
TGTGCCACTCCCTCTAAAGCTAACTATGGCTACACCTTC
>.|.|TRBJ1-4|TRBV30
CAWKEGVSGNEKLFF
TGTGCCTGGAAGGAGGGTGTATCGGGTAATGAAAAACTGTTTTTT
>.|.|TRBJ1-5|TRBV28
CASTTDSNQPQHF
TGTGCCAGTACGACAGATAGCAATCAGCCCCAGCATTTT
>.|.|TRBJ2-7|TRBV11-1
CASSEGFTYEQYF
TGTGCCAGCAGCGAGGGGTTTACCTACGAGCAGTACTTC
>.|.|TRBJ2-5|TRBV10-3
CAISESKTDGETQYF
TGTGCCATCAGTGAGTCCAAGACAGACGGGGAGACCCAGTACTTC
>TRBD1|.|TRBJ1-2|TRBV14
CASSLYPPGGDFPPFDGYTF
TGTGCCAGCAGCCTCTATCCCCCAGGGGGCGATTTCCCCCCGTTTGATGGCTACACCTTC